The 20 T cell receptor beta chains presented below share a single source sample, sequenced in a study of blood T cells in healthy people across ages. A second about 6 to 12 cycle PCR used barcoded and J-beta primers. TCRdb fed the 5' RACE reads into MiXCR, producing one record per CDR3 protein. This sample has about 1.8 million distinct CDR3 sequences, with around half found just once. The sequencing input was blood. Receptor source: a woman in her forties in good health.

For this clonotype: One junction end does not reproduce the germline sequence, and a read error may be involved. The chain uses TRBV13 and TRBJ2-5, with D tentatively TRBD1 (5 bases). Germline V gene sequence: CDR1 PRHDT, CDR2 FYEKMQ (reference sequence). The CDR3 length is 14 residues. The CDR3 sequence: CASSVGVSTETQYF. The CDR3 DNA reads as TGTGCCAGCAGCGTAGGGGTTTCAACAGAGACCCAGTACTTC.

In its sample, this clonotype was seen a few times. The chain combines TRBV4-3 with TRBJ2-3; D gene ambiguous. V gave up 0 bases and J gave up 6 bases, with 10 bases separating them. This CDR3 has 14 amino acids. Germline assignment: CDR1 LGHNA and CDR2 YSLEER. CDR3 bases: TGCGCCAGCAGCCAAGAGAGCAGACCGGATACGCAGTATTTT. Translating gives CASSQESRPDTQYF.

The chain joins TRBV29-1 to TRBJ2-7; D possibly corresponds to TRBD1 (7 bases). V lost 0 bases and J 0 bases, leaving 12 bases between the germline ends. CDR3 length: 15 residues. Germline V gives CDR1 SQVTM, CDR2 ANQGSEA. Here the CDR3 reads CSVEEAGGLSYEQYF. In nucleotides, the CDR3 is TGCAGCGTTGAAGAAGCAGGGGGACTCTCCTACGAGCAGTACTTC.

This clonotype was counted between two and nine times. The chain carries TRBV29-1 and TRBJ2-1, with 10 bases that match TRBD2. This CDR3 has 16 amino acids. Germline V gene lookup returns CDR1 SQVTM and CDR2 ANQGSEA. The V gene end was trimmed by 3 bases and the J gene end by 0 bases; junction bases not matched to a gene: 5. The CDR3 DNA follows: TGCAGCGTTGAGGCTAGCGGGGGCAGCTCCTACAATGAGCAGTTCTTC. Translation gives CSVEASGGSSYNEQFF.

The chain uses TRBV7-9 and TRBJ2-3; 8 bases fit TRBD2. Germline values: CDR1 SEHNR, CDR2 FQNEAQ (reference sequence). This CDR3 is 15 amino acids long. The J segment lost 2 bases and the V segment lost 5 bases, leaving 6 bases of the junction unmatched. This CDR3 is CASSGIAGSTDTQYF. For the CDR3, the DNA is TGTGCCAGCAGCGGTATAGCGGGGTCCACAGATACGCAGTATTTT.

The rearrangement links TRBV7-2 to TRBJ2-1; maybe TRBD2 (6 bases). This CDR3 is built from 14 residues. CDR1 is SGHTA, CDR2 FQGNSA, per germline. The DNA of the CDR3 is TGTGCAACCGGGGGAGGTTTCTCCTACAATGAGCAGTTCTTC. This sequence encodes CATGGGFSYNEQFF.

Of note for this clonotype: At one of its ends the junction is not consistent with the germline gene, which may arise from a read error. J is TRBJ1-2 and V is TRBV28, with D unclear. Germline CDR1 MDHEN, CDR2 SYDVKM. This CDR3 has 14 residues. In DNA form, the CDR3 reads TGTGCCAGCAGTGAAAGGCGAGGGTCATATGGCCACACCTTC. The encoded protein is CASSERRGSYGHTF.

The chain links TRBV5-1 to TRBJ2-2; unclear D gene. CDR1 is SGHRS, CDR2 YFSETQ, per germline. Trimming pared 1 base from V and 5 bases from J, leaving 15 bases between. This CDR3 spans 16 amino acids. In nucleotides, the CDR3 is TGCGCCAGCAGCTTGATCGGTCATCAACTAACCGGGGAGCTGTTTTTT. This translates into CASSLIGHQLTGELFF.

This clonotype was counted only a few times. This sequence joins TRBV2 and TRBJ2-1; D is uncertain. The CDR3 has 19 residues. Trimming cost V 2 bases and J 8 bases, with 28 bases left between them. Germline V gene lookup returns CDR1 SNHLY and CDR2 FYNNEI. In DNA form, the CDR3 reads TGTGCCAGCAGTGAAATGAGGAAATCACCGGGCCCTCCATGCGATGAGCAGTTCTTC. Protein sequence: CASSEMRKSPGPPCDEQFF.

This chain links TRBV12-3 or TRBV12-4 with TRBJ2-3; a possible D gene is TRBD1 (5 bases). This CDR3 comprises 14 residues. V shed 5 bases and J shed 4 bases, with 13 bases lying between them. The CDR3 here is CASSQGLEADTQYF. The CDR3 nucleotides read TGTGCCAGCAGTCAGGGTCTTGAGGCAGATACGCAGTATTTT.

This clonotype was picked up a small number of times. This rearrangement joins TRBV28 to TRBJ2-1; 8 bases align to TRBD2. Germline CDR1 is MDHEN and CDR2 is SYDVKM. The CDR3 totals 14 residues. Trimming took 7 bases from V and 2 from J; bases not matched to a gene: 4. The CDR3 spells CASIRGGPYNEQFF. In DNA, the CDR3 is TGTGCCAGCATCCGGGGGGGCCCCTACAATGAGCAGTTCTTC.

This chain joins TRBV6-5 and TRBJ2-1, with 7 bases aligning to TRBD2. Losses at the gene ends were 6 bases for V and 6 bases for J; bases not matched to a gene: 11. Germline CDR1 and CDR2: MNHEY and SVGAGI. The CDR3 covers 15 residues. The CDR3 bases are TGTGCCAGCAGACGGACTAGGGATCGGGGCAATGAGCAGTTCTTC. Its translation: CASRRTRDRGNEQFF.

The chain combines TRBV20-1 with TRBJ2-4, with a possible D match to TRBD2 (6 bases). The DNA matches TRBJ2-7 better at its end, which makes the J call doubtful. From germline, CDR1 is DFQATT and CDR2 SNEGSKA (reference sequence). The CDR3 length is 13 residues. CDR3 nucleotides: TGCAGTGCTTCCCGGGGACTCTCCTACGAGCAGTACTTC. This encodes CSASRGLSYEQYF.

This rearrangement joins TRBV29-1 to TRBJ2-3, with a weak D call TRBD1 (7 bases). Trimming pared 7 bases from V and 3 bases from J, leaving 17 bases between. The CDR3 runs 14 residues. The germline CDR1 and CDR2 sequences are SQVTM and ANQGSEA. The CDR3 nucleotides read TGCAGCGAAACAGGAGGGGGCAGGACAGATACGCAGTATTTT. Residues: CSETGGGRTDTQYF.

The chain joins TRBV4-3 to TRBJ1-2, with TRBD1 matching over 10 bases. The germline CDR1 and CDR2 sequences are LGHNA and YSLEER. With 0 bases clipped from V and 3 bases from J, the junction kept 10 bases outside the gene matches. The CDR3 sequence is 18 residues long. CDR3 DNA: TGCGCCAGCAGCCAAGACCAGCTCCCGGGACAGGGGTACTATGGCTACACCTTC. Protein sequence: CASSQDQLPGQGYYGYTF.

The chain uses TRBV5-5 and TRBJ2-5; 7 bases map to TRBD1. From germline, CDR1 is SGHKS and CDR2 YYEKEE (reference sequence). The V segment lost 4 bases and the J segment 5 bases; nucleotides outside the gene matches: 11. The CDR3 loop spans 15 amino acids. Here the CDR3 DNA reads TGTGCCAGCAGCAGGGACAGCGATTATTGGGAGACCCAGTACTTC. Translated: CASSRDSDYWETQYF.

The chain recombines TRBV2 with TRBJ2-7; 11 nucleotides agree with TRBD2. J was trimmed by 6 bases and V by 8 bases; bases with no gene match: 9. The CDR3 runs to 14 residues. The germline CDR1 and CDR2 sequences are SNHLY and FYNNEI. The CDR3 reads CASVWGSGGVEQYF. The CDR3 nucleotides are TGTGCCAGCGTGTGGGGTAGCGGGGGGGTCGAGCAGTACTTC. Variable domain in full (rest from reference TRBV2 and TRBJ2-7): EPEVTQTPSHQVTQMGQEVILRCVPISNHLYFYWYRQILGQKVEFLVSFYNNEISEKSEIFDDQFSVERPDGSNFTLKIRSTKLEDSAMYFCASVWGSGGVEQYFGPGTRLTVT.

A few counts support this clonotype. This chain connects TRBV20-1 to TRBJ2-1, with 8 positions matching TRBD1. CDR1 DFQATT and CDR2 SNEGSKA come from the germline V gene (reference sequence). Unmatched junction bases numbered 11, after V lost 6 bases and J lost 4 bases. CDR3 length: 15 residues. The CDR3 is CSAIEGQGDYNEQFF. The CDR3 nucleotides read TGCAGTGCGATAGAAGGACAGGGAGATTACAATGAGCAGTTCTTC.

The chain links TRBV6-5 to TRBJ2-3; D gene uncertain. This CDR3 is 13 amino acids long. Germline assignment: CDR1 MNHEY and CDR2 SVGAGI. V lost 6 bases and J lost 6, with 13 bases in between. The CDR3 sequence: CASSTQTADTQYF. CDR3 bases: TGTGCCAGCAGCACCCAAACTGCGGATACGCAGTATTTT.

As regards this clonotype: A read error is possible here, since a much larger clone lies one base away. The chain links TRBV5-5 to TRBJ2-1; TRBD1 agrees at 7 bases. The CDR3 is made up of 15 amino acids. The germline V gene has CDR1 SGHKS and CDR2 YYEKEE (reference sequence). CDR3 in amino acids: CACSYRDSSYNEQFF. As DNA, the CDR3 is TGTGCCTGCAGCTACCGGGACAGCTCCTACAATGAGCAGTTCTTC.